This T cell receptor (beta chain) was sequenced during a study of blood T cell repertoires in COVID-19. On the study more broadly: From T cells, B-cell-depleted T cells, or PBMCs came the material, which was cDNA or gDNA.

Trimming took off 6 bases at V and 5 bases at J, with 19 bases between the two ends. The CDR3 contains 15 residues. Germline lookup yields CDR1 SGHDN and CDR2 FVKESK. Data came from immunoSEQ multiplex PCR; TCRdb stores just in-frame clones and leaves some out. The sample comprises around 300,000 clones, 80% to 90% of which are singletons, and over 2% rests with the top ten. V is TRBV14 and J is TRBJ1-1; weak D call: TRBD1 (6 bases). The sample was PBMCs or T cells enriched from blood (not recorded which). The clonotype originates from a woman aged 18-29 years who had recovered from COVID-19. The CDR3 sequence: CASSPITGRGTEAFF. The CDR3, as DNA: TGTGCCAGCAGTCCAATCACAGGGAGGGGAACTGAAGCTTTCTTT.